This TCR beta chain was sequenced in a study of cytomegalovirus exposure and HLA in healthy donors. Germline V gene data show CDR1 as ENHRY and CDR2 as SYGVKD. The CDR3 covers 13 residues. Unmatched junction bases numbered 11, after V lost 6 bases and J lost 11 bases. The data were produced by immunoSEQ multiplex PCR, yet TCRdb's version contains in-frame clones alone and is incomplete. This table has about 200,000 clones, 85% to 90% appearing once. The chain recombines TRBV10-3 with TRBJ1-2; the match to TRBD1 covers 8 bases. The sequence was collected from a woman aged 18-29 years in good health and CMV-seronegative. Sequenced input: PBMCs. The CDR3 protein is CAIRTDRGPSYTF. The CDR3 DNA sequence: TGTGCCATCAGAACCGACAGGGGCCCCTCATACACCTTC.